Below, 3 T cell receptor beta chains from the same sample are listed, as sequenced in a study of CD8 T cells in Susac syndrome (dated by TCRdb to between 2018 and 2020). Library preparation used the immunoSEQ multiplex PCR assay. RNA was extracted using the RNeasy kit, and roughly 0.45 to 1 microgram was reverse transcribed with random hexamers. Through fastp at Q25 and MiXCR, TCRdb rebuilt clones from the public reads, retaining in-frame beta chains. Every distinct CDR3 protein forms one entry, paired with its most common genes and DNA. For this sample there are around 270,000 distinct CDR3 sequences; approximately 90% appear just once. Of the sample, approximately 0.2% is held by the ten largest clones. Sequenced sample: CD8+ T cells from PBMCs. The source of these receptors is a human donor with multiple sclerosis.

In this sample, this clonotype turned up a few times. This chain joins TRBV12-3 or TRBV12-4 and TRBJ2-3, with unresolved D. Trimming pared 2 bases from V and 4 bases from J, leaving 10 bases between. The CDR3 sequence is 14 residues long. CDR3 sequence (DNA): TGTGCCAGCAGTTTAACTGGCTCCCCAGATACGCAGTATTTT. This sequence encodes CASSLTGSPDTQYF.

The V gene is TRBV4-3, the J gene TRBJ2-3, with D tentatively TRBD1 (6 bases). In germline, CDR1 is LGHNA, CDR2 YSLEER. The CDR3 contains 18 residues. V shed 2 bases and J shed 2 bases, with 20 bases lying between them. For the CDR3, the DNA is TGCGCCAGCAGCCAAATGGGACAATCAAAGGGGTACACAGATACGCAGTATTTT. Protein: CASSQMGQSKGYTDTQYF.

J is TRBJ2-5 and V is TRBV30, with 7 bases identical to TRBD1. The CDR3 totals 14 residues. Per the germline V gene, CDR1 is GTSNPN and CDR2 is SVGIG (reference sequence). The J segment lost 3 bases and the V segment lost 2 bases, leaving 6 bases of the junction unmatched. In nucleotides, the CDR3 is TGTGCCTGGAGTCGGGACAGCAGTGAAGAGACCCAGTACTTC. Its protein is CAWSRDSSEETQYF.